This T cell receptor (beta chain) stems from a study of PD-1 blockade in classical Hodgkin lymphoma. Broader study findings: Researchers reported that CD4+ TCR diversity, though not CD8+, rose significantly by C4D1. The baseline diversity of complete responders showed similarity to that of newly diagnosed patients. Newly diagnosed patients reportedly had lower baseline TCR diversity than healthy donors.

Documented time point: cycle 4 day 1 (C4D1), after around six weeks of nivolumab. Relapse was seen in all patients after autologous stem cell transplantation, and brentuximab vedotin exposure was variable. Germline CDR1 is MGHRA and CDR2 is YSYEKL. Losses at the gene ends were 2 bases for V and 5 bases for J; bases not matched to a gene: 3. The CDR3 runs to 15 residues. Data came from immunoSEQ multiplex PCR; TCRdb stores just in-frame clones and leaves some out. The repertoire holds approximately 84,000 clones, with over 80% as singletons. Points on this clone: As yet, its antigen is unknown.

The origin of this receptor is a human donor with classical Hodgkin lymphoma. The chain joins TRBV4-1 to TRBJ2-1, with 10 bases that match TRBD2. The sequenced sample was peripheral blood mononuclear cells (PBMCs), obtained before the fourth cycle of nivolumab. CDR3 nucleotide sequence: TGCGCCAGCAGCCAACCACTAGCGGGACACAATGAGCAGTTCTTC. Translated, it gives CASSQPLAGHNEQFF.